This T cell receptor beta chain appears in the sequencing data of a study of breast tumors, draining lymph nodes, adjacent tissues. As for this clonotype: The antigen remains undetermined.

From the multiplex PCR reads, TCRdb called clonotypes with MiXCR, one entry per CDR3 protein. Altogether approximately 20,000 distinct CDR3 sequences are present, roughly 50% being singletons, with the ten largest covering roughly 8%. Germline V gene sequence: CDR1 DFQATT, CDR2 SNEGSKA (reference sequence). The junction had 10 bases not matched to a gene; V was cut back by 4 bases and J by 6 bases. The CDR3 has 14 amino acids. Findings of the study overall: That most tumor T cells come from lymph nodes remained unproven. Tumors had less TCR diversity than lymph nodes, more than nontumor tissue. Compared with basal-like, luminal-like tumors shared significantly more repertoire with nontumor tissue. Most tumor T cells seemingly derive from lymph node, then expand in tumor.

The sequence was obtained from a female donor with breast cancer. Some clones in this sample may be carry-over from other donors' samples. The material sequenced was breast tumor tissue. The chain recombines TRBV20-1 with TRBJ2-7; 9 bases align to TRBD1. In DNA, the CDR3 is TGCAGTGCTATGACGGGACAGGGTATCCTCGAGCAGTACTTC. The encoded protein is CSAMTGQGILEQYF.